Below, 32 T cell receptor beta chains from the same sample are listed, as sequenced in a study of T cells in localized non-small cell lung cancer. Method: immunoSEQ multiplex PCR; TCRdb's copy keeps in-frame clones and lacks some. The profile shows about 2,000 clones, 21% of them singletons. This sample comprised normal lung tissue next to the tumor, obtained before any cancer treatment. All receptors come from a woman between 35 and 75 years old with stage I lung adenocarcinoma.

Concerning this clone itself: One junction end does not reproduce the germline sequence, and a read error may be involved. V gene TRBV9 combines with J gene TRBJ1-4; perhaps TRBD1 as D (6 bases). Germline V gene data show CDR1 as SGDLS and CDR2 as YYNGEE. The CDR3 sequence is 12 residues long. CDR3 loop: CASSVVGGHWSF. The DNA for the CDR3 is TGTGCCAGCAGCGTAGTGGGGGGACACTGGTCTTTT.

This chain joins TRBV28 and TRBJ2-3; 9 positions agree with TRBD1. Germline-derived CDR1 and CDR2 are MDHEN and SYDVKM. CDR3 size: 16 residues. The J segment lost 2 bases and the V segment lost 6 bases, leaving 9 bases of the junction unmatched. In nucleotides, the CDR3 is TGTGCCAGCAGACGAACAGGGGGCCTTAACACAGATACGCAGTATTTT. This translates into CASRRTGGLNTDTQYF. The full variable domain, in which reference TRBV28 and TRBJ2-3 provide the parts outside the CDR3, is DVKVTQSSRYLVKRTGEKVFLECVQDMDHENMFWYRQDPGLGLRLIYFSYDVKMKEKGDIPEGYSVSREKKERFSLILESASTNQTSMYLCASRRTGGLNTDTQYFGPGTRLTVL.

The gene calls are TRBV19 and TRBJ2-7; TRBD2 matches at 8 bases. The junction had 4 bases not matched to a gene; V was cut back by 1 base and J by 2 bases. The CDR3 has 15 residues. In germline, CDR1 is LNHDA, CDR2 SQIVND (reference sequence). The CDR3 bases are TGTGCCAGTAGTATAGCAGCGGGGGCCCCCTACGAGCAGTACTTC. Amino acid sequence: CASSIAAGAPYEQYF.

About this clone itself: Other DNA sequences in this specimen translate into the identical CDR3. J is TRBJ2-1 and V is TRBV6-8; maybe TRBD1 (5 bases). V was clipped by 6 bases and J by 6 bases, with 9 bases between them. Germline V CDR1 and CDR2: MNHGY, SAAAGT. The length of the CDR3 is 12 residues. The CDR3 region is CASSRQGNEQFF. Written as DNA, the CDR3 is TGTGCCAGCAGCAGGCAGGGCAATGAGCAGTTCTTC.

The chain has TRBV30 and TRBJ1-6, with 7 positions matching TRBD1. Unmatched junction bases numbered 3, after V lost 2 bases and J lost 5 bases. This CDR3 is built from 14 residues. Germline-derived CDR1 and CDR2 are GTSNPN and SVGIG (reference sequence). The CDR3 loop is CAWSNGQDNSPLHF. Here the CDR3 DNA reads TGTGCCTGGAGTAACGGACAGGATAATTCACCCCTCCACTTT.

In this sample, this clone turned up a few times. The chain joins TRBV11-3 to TRBJ2-3, with 8 bases aligning to TRBD2. V shed 3 bases and J 1 base; nucleotides not matched to a gene: 6. This CDR3 is built from 16 residues. Germline V gene data show CDR1 as SGHNT and CDR2 as YENEEA. The CDR3 region has the DNA TGTGCCAGCAGCTTGAAAGGTAGCGGGGGCACAGATACGCAGTATTTT. Residues: CASSLKGSGGTDTQYF.

The chain joins TRBV11-3 to TRBJ1-1; D uncertain. V was clipped by 1 base and J by 4 bases, with 10 bases between them. The CDR3 has 14 residues. Germline V gene sequence: CDR1 SGHNT, CDR2 YENEEA. The CDR3 reads CASSLGGLSTEAFF. The CDR3 DNA reads as TGTGCCAGCAGCTTAGGGGGTTTAAGCACTGAAGCTTTCTTT.

The chain joins TRBV29-1 to TRBJ2-3, with D possibly matching TRBD1 (7 bases). Germline CDR1 is SQVTM and CDR2 is ANQGSEA. Trimming shortened V by 1 base and J by 5 bases, and 16 bases separated the two germline ends. This CDR3 has 15 residues. DNA of the CDR3: TGCAGCGTTGAAGGACAGGGAGGCCTCCTAGATACGCAGTATTTT. Its translation: CSVEGQGGLLDTQYF.

The rearrangement joins TRBV5-1 to TRBJ2-5; the D gene is possibly TRBD2 (6 bases). The V and J ends lost 2 bases and 4 bases respectively, with 15 bases between them. The CDR3 loop spans 15 amino acids. CDR1 and CDR2 from the germline V gene are SGHRS and YFSETQ. CDR3 residues: CASSFSTSRTETQYF. DNA of the CDR3: TGCGCCAGCAGCTTTTCGACTAGTAGGACAGAGACCCAGTACTTC.

The V gene is TRBV2, the J gene TRBJ1-2; perhaps TRBD1 as D (5 bases). With 6 bases removed from V and 4 bases from J, the gap between germline ends came to 12 bases. Looked up from germline, CDR1 is SNHLY and CDR2 is FYNNEI. This CDR3 spans 13 amino acids. The DNA of the CDR3 is TGTGCCAGCAGGGGGGACGGGATCTATGGCTACACCTTC. It yields the protein CASRGDGIYGYTF.

This clone was found a few times. The V gene is TRBV4-1, the J gene TRBJ1-1; D gene ambiguous. The CDR3 runs 13 residues. Germline V gene sequence: CDR1 MGHRA, CDR2 YSYEKL. Trimming took off 0 bases at V and 4 bases at J, with 6 bases between the two ends. The CDR3 sequence: CASSQDRSTEAFF. DNA for the CDR3: TGCGCCAGCAGCCAAGACAGATCCACTGAAGCTTTCTTT.

The gene calls are TRBV11-3 and TRBJ2-3; TRBD2 agrees at 11 bases. The trim removed 5 bases at V and 11 bases at J, leaving 12 bases unmatched. The CDR3 sequence is 15 residues long. From germline, CDR1 is SGHNT and CDR2 YENEEA. The CDR3 nucleotides are TGTGCCAGCAGCCCTAGCGGGGGGAAACTAGCGATGCAGTATTTT. Residues: CASSPSGGKLAMQYF.

This clone is labeled medium-sized (0.01 to 0.1%). The chain carries TRBV6-8 and TRBJ1-1; no clear D gene. The CDR3 is 13 amino acids. Trimming stripped 0 bases from V and 4 bases from J, with 6 bases between. Germline assignment: CDR1 MNHGY and CDR2 SAAAGT. Here the CDR3 DNA reads TGTGCCAGCAGTTACTCGGGTGTCACTGAAGCTTTCTTT. It translates to CASSYSGVTEAFF.

This clone is categorized as medium-sized (0.01 to 0.1%). The V call is TRBV6-8, the J call TRBJ2-1, with a possible D match to TRBD2 (5 bases). Germline CDR1 MNHGY, CDR2 SAAAGT. This CDR3 has 15 amino acids. The germline V and J ends were trimmed by 6 bases and 0 bases, with 12 bases remaining between them. Here the CDR3 DNA reads TGTGCCAGCAGCCCCCACGCGGGCTCCTACAATGAGCAGTTCTTC. Its translation: CASSPHAGSYNEQFF.

The chain has TRBV6-8 and TRBJ1-6; D gene uncertain. Trimming shortened V by 10 bases and J by 6 bases, and 16 bases separated the two germline ends. The V gene's germline CDR1 is MNHGY and CDR2 SAAAGT. CDR3 length: 14 residues. The CDR3 here is CATRVSATNSPLHF. CDR3 nucleotides: TGTGCCACCCGGGTATCAGCCACTAATTCACCCCTCCACTTT.

This clone was recorded a few times. This chain uses TRBV11-3 with TRBJ2-3, with TRBD2 matching 9 bases. Trimming cost V 3 bases and J 1 base; bases outside gene matches: 5. CDR3 length: 16 amino acids. The germline V gene has CDR1 SGHNT and CDR2 YENEEA. CDR3 nucleotides: TGTGCCAGCAGCTTGCTGTCTAGCGGGGGCACAGATACGCAGTATTTT. It translates to CASSLLSSGGTDTQYF.

By share, this clone counts as medium-sized. The chain has TRBV11-3 and TRBJ2-7, with TRBD2 matching 9 bases. CDR1 is SGHNT, CDR2 YENEEA, per germline. This CDR3 has 17 amino acids. With 1 base clipped from V and 4 bases from J, the junction kept 11 bases outside the gene matches. CDR3 loop: CASSLGAVAGGTYEQYF. Written as DNA, the CDR3 is TGTGCCAGCAGCTTAGGTGCGGTGGCGGGGGGGACTTACGAGCAGTACTTC. The full variable domain, completed using reference TRBV11-3 and TRBJ2-7, is EAGVVQSPRYKIIEKKQPVAFWCNPISGHNTLYWYLQNLGQGPELLIRYENEEAVDDSQLPKDRFSAERLKGVDSTLKIQPAELGDSAVYLCASSLGAVAGGTYEQYFGPGTRLTVT.

This clone is labeled as medium-sized (0.01 to 0.1%). J is TRBJ1-3 and V is TRBV23-1, with D perhaps matching TRBD1 (5 bases). TRBV23-1 is an ORF; its function is uncertain. There are 17 residues in the CDR3. V was pared by 6 bases and J by 0 bases, with 18 bases between. CDR3 loop: CASSQDVRQFSGNTIYF. Here the CDR3 DNA reads TGCGCCAGCAGCCAAGATGTGAGACAGTTCTCTGGAAACACCATATATTTT.

This clone has a handful of counts. The chain has TRBV1 and TRBJ2-5; no check of the table's D call, TRBD2, against the DNA was made. TRBV1 constitutes a pseudogene. The CDR3 is made up of 16 amino acids. In DNA form, the CDR3 reads TGCGCCAGCAGCCCTGGCGGTGCGGGGGGTGGGGAGACCCAGTACTTC. Amino acids: CASSPGGAGGGETQYF.

The table lists this clone with a few counts. The chain uses TRBV11-3 and TRBJ2-5, with D unresolved. Germline assignment: CDR1 SGHNT and CDR2 YENEEA. CDR3 length: 19 residues. V lost 4 bases and J 1 base, leaving 25 bases between the germline ends. The CDR3 coding sequence is TGTGCCAGCAGCTGGGTAGGCAGCCTTAAACCCGCCCGCCAAGAGACCCAGTACTTC. This gives the protein CASSWVGSLKPARQETQYF.

The V call is TRBV11-3, the J call TRBJ2-1; tentatively, D is TRBD1 or TRBD2 (5 bases each). Germline CDR1 SGHNT, CDR2 YENEEA. This CDR3 is built from 15 residues. The V gene lost 4 bases and the J gene lost 4 bases, with 14 bases spanning the gap. The CDR3, as DNA: TGTGCCAGCAGCTGGATCCGGGACCGATACAATGAGCAGTTCTTC. Translating gives CASSWIRDRYNEQFF.

By share, this clone ranks as large (0.1 to 1%). The chain recombines TRBV11-3 with TRBJ2-1; D is ambiguous. The V gene's germline CDR1 is SGHNT and CDR2 YENEEA. Trimming cost V 4 bases and J 0 bases, with 10 bases left between them. CDR3 size: 15 residues. This CDR3 is CASSSGPSSYNEQFF. The CDR3 DNA reads TGTGCCAGCAGCTCCGGACCGAGCTCCTACAATGAGCAGTTCTTC. Full variable domain (outside the CDR3, taken from reference TRBV11-3 and TRBJ2-1): EAGVVQSPRYKIIEKKQPVAFWCNPISGHNTLYWYLQNLGQGPELLIRYENEEAVDDSQLPKDRFSAERLKGVDSTLKIQPAELGDSAVYLCASSSGPSSYNEQFFGPGTRLTVL.

CDR3 in amino acids: CASSPITSPSYNEQFF. The CDR3, as DNA: TGCGCCAGCAGCCCAATTACTAGCCCTTCCTACAATGAGCAGTTCTTC. V usage is TRBV5-1 and J usage is TRBJ2-1, with D possibly being TRBD2 (6 bases). CDR1 and CDR2 (germline): SGHRS, YFSETQ. The CDR3 length is 16 residues. V lost 4 bases, J lost 1 base, and 15 bases lay in between.

This clone is medium-sized by share. The chain has TRBV9 and TRBJ2-3; TRBD2 might be the D (7 bases). Trimming shortened V by 0 bases and J by 1 base, and 12 bases separated the two germline ends. Germline V lookup: CDR1 SGDLS, CDR2 YYNGEE. The CDR3 is 16 amino acids. The CDR3: CASSVDAGAGTDTQYF. The CDR3 DNA reads TGTGCCAGCAGCGTAGACGCGGGGGCCGGCACAGATACGCAGTATTTT.

The V call is TRBV6-7, the J call TRBJ1-3, with a possible D match to TRBD1 (5 bases). TRBV6-7 is filed as an ORF, its function uncertain. The CDR3 has 17 amino acids. Between the trimmed V and J ends, which lost 0 bases and 0 bases, there was a span of 12 bases. As DNA, the CDR3 is TGTGCCAGCAGTTACTCCTCAGGCGGGACCTCTGGAAACACCATATATTTT. It codes for CASSYSSGGTSGNTIYF.

This clone was counted a few times. This chain joins TRBV6-8 and TRBJ1-2, with D maybe TRBD1 (6 bases). V shed 4 bases and J shed 8 bases, with 14 bases lying between them. CDR1 MNHGY and CDR2 SAAAGT come from the germline V gene. The CDR3 sequence is 13 residues long. The CDR3 here is CASSSTGARGYTF. In DNA form, the CDR3 reads TGTGCCAGCAGTTCCACGGGGGCGCGGGGCTACACCTTC.

A remark on this clone: The sample contains more than one DNA sequence encoding this CDR3. The chain couples TRBV29-1 to TRBJ2-1; TRBD1 agrees at 10 bases. CDR3 size: 15 residues. With V trimmed by 2 bases and J by 3 bases, 4 bases remained unmatched. Per germline, CDR1 SQVTM and CDR2 ANQGSEA. The CDR3 DNA reads as TGCAGCGTTGAAAGGCGGGACAGGGGCTACAATGAGCAGTTCTTC. It yields the protein CSVERRDRGYNEQFF.

This clone has only a few counts. The rearrangement links TRBV29-1 to TRBJ1-1; the D is unclear. The V gene lost 4 bases and the J gene lost 0 bases, with 9 bases spanning the gap. This CDR3 contains 13 residues. Germline loops: CDR1 SQVTM, CDR2 ANQGSEA. The CDR3: CSVGKQMNTEAFF. CDR3 coding DNA: TGCAGCGTTGGCAAACAGATGAACACTGAAGCTTTCTTT.

CDR3 coding DNA: TGTGCCAGCAGTTACGGTGGGACTGGGATCTACAATGAGCAGTTCTTC. It specifies CASSYGGTGIYNEQFF. The J gene is TRBJ2-1, the V gene TRBV6-8; the D gene is possibly TRBD2 (6 bases). Trimming cost V 2 bases and J 3 bases, with 14 bases left between them. CDR3 length: 16 amino acids. Looked up from germline, CDR1 is MNHGY and CDR2 is SAAAGT.

The chain combines TRBV5-1 with TRBJ1-1; 8 nucleotides agree with TRBD1. The CDR3 is made up of 17 amino acids. Per germline, CDR1 SGHRS and CDR2 YFSETQ. V lost 1 base and J lost 3; bases outside the gene matches: 11. The CDR3 protein is CASSLLDRGVRHTEAFF. The DNA of the CDR3 is TGCGCCAGCAGCTTGCTAGACAGGGGTGTACGTCACACTGAAGCTTTCTTT. Complete variable domain (other parts from reference TRBV5-1 and TRBJ1-1): KAGVTQTPRYLIKTRGQQVTLSCSPISGHRSVSWYQQTPGQGLQFLFEYFSETQRNKGNFPGRFSGRQFSNSRSEMNVSTLELGDSALYLCASSLLDRGVRHTEAFFGQGTRLTVV.

The rearrangement uses TRBV29-1 and TRBJ1-2, with 11 bases matching TRBD1. The length of the CDR3 is 13 residues. V dropped 7 bases and J dropped 4; count of bases not matched to a gene: 5. CDR1 and CDR2 from the germline V gene are SQVTM and ANQGSEA. The CDR3 nucleotides read TGCAGCGCCGGACAGGGGGCTTCCTATGGCTACACCTTC. Translating it yields CSAGQGASYGYTF.

The chain links TRBV30 to TRBJ2-3; 14 positions agree with TRBD2. Germline V gene lookup returns CDR1 GTSNPN and CDR2 SVGIG (reference sequence). V lost 5 bases and J lost 5; bases outside the gene matches: 9. The CDR3 is 16 residues long. Written as DNA, the CDR3 is TGTGCCTGGGGACGGGGACTAGCGGGGGCCGGAGATACGCAGTATTTT. Its protein product is CAWGRGLAGAGDTQYF.